This TCR beta chain was profiled in a study of T cells in Graves' hyperthyroidism and ophthalmopathy. This clonotype occurred many times. At one of its ends the junction is not consistent with the germline gene, which may arise from a read error. There were TCR beta CDR3 regions amplified from RNA transcripts. A set of HTBI primers served as the primers for a first-round RT-PCR of the TCR CDR3. From the multiplex PCR reads, TCRdb called clonotypes with MiXCR, one entry per CDR3 protein. The sample yields under 500,000 distinct CDR3 sequences, over 12% seen once. This receptor was taken from a man between 50 and 59 years old with Graves' ophthalmopathy. Sequenced material: blood.

The CDR3 loop reads CASSLASSFSNNEQFF. The CDR3 DNA is TGCGCCAGCAGCTTGGCTAGCTCTTTCTCCAACAATGAGCAGTTCTTC. The chain joins TRBV5-1 to TRBJ2-1; D possibly corresponds to TRBD2 (5 bases). The CDR3 spans 16 residues. In germline, CDR1 is SGHRS, CDR2 YFSETQ.